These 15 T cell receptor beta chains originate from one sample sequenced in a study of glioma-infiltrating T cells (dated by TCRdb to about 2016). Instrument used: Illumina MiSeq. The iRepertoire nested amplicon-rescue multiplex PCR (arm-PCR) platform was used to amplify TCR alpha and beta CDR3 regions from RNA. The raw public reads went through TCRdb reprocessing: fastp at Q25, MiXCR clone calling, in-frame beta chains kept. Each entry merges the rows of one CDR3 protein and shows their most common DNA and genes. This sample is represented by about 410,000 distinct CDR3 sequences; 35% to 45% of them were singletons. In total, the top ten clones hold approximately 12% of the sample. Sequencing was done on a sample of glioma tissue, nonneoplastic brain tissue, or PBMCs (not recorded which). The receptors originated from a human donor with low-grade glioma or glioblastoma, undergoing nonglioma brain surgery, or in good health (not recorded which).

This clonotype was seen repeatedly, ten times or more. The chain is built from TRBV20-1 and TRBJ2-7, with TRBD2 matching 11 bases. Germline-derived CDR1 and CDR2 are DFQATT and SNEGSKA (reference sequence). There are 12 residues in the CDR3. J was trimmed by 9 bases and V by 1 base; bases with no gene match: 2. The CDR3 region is CSARVSGRGQYF. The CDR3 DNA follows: TGCAGTGCTAGAGTTAGCGGGAGGGGGCAGTACTTC.

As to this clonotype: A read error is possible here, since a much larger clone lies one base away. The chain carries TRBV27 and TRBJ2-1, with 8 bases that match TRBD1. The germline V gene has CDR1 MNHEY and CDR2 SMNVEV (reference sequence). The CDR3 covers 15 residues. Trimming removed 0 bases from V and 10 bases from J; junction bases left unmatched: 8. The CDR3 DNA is TGTGCCAGCAGTTTATCGCAGACAGGGGCGCGGGAGCAGTTCTTC. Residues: CASSLSQTGAREQFF.

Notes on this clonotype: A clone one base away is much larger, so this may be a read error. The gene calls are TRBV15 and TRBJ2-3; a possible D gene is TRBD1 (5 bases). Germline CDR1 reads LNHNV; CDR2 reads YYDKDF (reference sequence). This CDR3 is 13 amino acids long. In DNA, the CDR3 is TGTGCCACCAGCAGAGTTGGGGCTGATACGAAGTATTTT. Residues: CATSRVGADTKYF.

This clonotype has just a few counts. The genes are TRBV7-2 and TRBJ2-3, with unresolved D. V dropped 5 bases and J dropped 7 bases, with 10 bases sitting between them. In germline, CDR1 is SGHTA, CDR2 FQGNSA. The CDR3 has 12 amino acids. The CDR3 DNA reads TGTGCCAGCAGCCTACCAGCGCATACGCAGTATTTT. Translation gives CASSLPAHTQYF.

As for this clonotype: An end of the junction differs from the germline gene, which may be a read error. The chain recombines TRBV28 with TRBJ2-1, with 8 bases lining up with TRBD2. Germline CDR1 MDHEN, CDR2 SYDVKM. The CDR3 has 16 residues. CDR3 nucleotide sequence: TGCGCCAGCAGCCAAATCTTAGCGGGATCTGAAAATGAGCAGTTCTTC. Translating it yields CASSQILAGSENEQFF.

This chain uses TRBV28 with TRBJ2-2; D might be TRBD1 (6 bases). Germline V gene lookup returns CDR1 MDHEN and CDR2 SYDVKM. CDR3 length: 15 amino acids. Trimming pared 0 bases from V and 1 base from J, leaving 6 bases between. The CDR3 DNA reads TGTGCCAGCAGTTTATGGACAGGGAACACCGGGGAGCTGTTTTTT. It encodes CASSLWTGNTGELFF.

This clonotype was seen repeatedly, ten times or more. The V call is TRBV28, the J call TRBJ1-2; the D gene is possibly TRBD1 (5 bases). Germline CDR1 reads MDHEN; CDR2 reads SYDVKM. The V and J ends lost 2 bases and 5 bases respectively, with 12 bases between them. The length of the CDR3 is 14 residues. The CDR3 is CASSLGGTAYGYTF. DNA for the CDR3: TGTGCCAGCAGTTTAGGAGGGACGGCATATGGCTACACCTTC.

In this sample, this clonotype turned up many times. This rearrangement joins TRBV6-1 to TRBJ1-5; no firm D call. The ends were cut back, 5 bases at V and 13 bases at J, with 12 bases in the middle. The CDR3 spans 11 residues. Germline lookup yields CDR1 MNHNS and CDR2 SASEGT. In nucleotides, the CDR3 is TGTGCCAGCAGTCCCCTCAAGTTACAGCATTTT. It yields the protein CASSPLKLQHF.

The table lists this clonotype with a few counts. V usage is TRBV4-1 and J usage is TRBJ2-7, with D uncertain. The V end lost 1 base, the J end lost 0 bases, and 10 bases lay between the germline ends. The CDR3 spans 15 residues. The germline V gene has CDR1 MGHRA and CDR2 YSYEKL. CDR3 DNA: TGCGCCAGCAGCCAAGTAAAGGACGCCTCCTACGAGCAGTACTTC. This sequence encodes CASSQVKDASYEQYF.

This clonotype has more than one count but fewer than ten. CDR3 sequence (DNA): TGTGCCAGCAGCGGCCACGAGCGGAGCTCCTACGAGCAGTACTTC. This translates into CASSGHERSSYEQYF. The chain has TRBV2 and TRBJ2-7; D is possibly TRBD2 (5 bases). The germline CDR1 and CDR2 sequences are SNHLY and FYNNEI. The V end was cut by 6 bases, the J end by 0 bases, with 15 bases between. The CDR3 covers 15 residues.

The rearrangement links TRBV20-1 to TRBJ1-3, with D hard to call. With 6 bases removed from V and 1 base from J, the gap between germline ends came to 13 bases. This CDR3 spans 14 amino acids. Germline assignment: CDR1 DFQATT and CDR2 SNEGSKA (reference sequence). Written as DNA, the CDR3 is TGCAGTGCACTCAAGGACCGATCTGGAAACACCATATATTTT. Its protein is CSALKDRSGNTIYF.

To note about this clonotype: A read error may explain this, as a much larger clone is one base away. CDR3 sequence: CSARVDGSVVTQYF. The CDR3 DNA sequence: TGCAGTGCTAGAGTAGACGGGAGTGTGGTGACCCAGTACTTC. The rearrangement links TRBV20-1 to TRBJ2-5; D might be TRBD2 (6 bases). CDR3 size: 14 residues. The germline V gene has CDR1 DFQATT and CDR2 SNEGSKA (reference sequence). V was clipped by 1 base and J by 7 bases, with 16 bases between them.

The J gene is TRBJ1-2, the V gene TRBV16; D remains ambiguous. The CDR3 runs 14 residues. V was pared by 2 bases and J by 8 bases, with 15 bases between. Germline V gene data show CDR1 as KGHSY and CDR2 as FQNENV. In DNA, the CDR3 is TGTGCCAGCAGCCAACTTATGACATTCAGAGGCTACACCTTC. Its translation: CASSQLMTFRGYTF. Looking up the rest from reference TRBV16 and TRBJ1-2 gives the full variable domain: GEEVAQTPKHLVRGEGQKAKLYCAPIKGHSYVFWYQQVLKNEFKFLISFQNENVFDETGMPKERFSAKCLPNSPCSLEIQATKLEDSAVYFCASSQLMTFRGYTFGSGTRLTVV.

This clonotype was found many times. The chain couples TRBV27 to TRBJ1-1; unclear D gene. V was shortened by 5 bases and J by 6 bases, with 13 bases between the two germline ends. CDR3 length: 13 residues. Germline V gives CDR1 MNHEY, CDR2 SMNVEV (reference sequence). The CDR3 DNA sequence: TGTGCCAGCAGTCCCAGTATTGGCGCTGAAGCTTTCTTT. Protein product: CASSPSIGAEAFF.

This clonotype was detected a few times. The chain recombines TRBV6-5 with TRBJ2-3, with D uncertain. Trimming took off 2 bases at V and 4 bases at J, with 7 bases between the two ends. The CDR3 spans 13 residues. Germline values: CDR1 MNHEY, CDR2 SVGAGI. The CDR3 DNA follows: TGTGCCAGCAGTTACCCAGGAGCAGATACGCAGTATTTT. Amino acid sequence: CASSYPGADTQYF.